This T cell receptor (beta chain) was found in a study of blood T cells in healthy people across ages. Findings of the study overall: A roughly linear fall in TCR beta diversity per million T cells was seen with increasing age.

Every donor provided 9.5 to 10 milliliters of peripheral blood. This clonotype was observed a handful of times. The antigen remains unidentified. Sample-barcoded 5' priming and a J-beta primer mix drove a second PCR of roughly 6 to 12 cycles. TCRdb reanalysed the 5' RACE reads using MiXCR and keeps one entry per CDR3 protein. The sample includes about 1,500,000 distinct CDR3 sequences, 28% of them seen just once. Germline V lookup: CDR1 LNHNV, CDR2 YYDKDF (reference sequence). The CDR3 is made up of 15 amino acids. Trimming removed 0 bases at V and 3 bases at J, with 8 bases between. Sequencing was done on a sample of blood. The receptor comes from a woman aged 30 to 39 in good health. The chain recombines TRBV15 with TRBJ2-2; D may be TRBD2 (5 bases). CDR3 nucleotide sequence: TGTGCCACCAGCAGAGATCTCGGGGACACCGGGGAGCTGTTTTTT. Translating it yields CATSRDLGDTGELFF.